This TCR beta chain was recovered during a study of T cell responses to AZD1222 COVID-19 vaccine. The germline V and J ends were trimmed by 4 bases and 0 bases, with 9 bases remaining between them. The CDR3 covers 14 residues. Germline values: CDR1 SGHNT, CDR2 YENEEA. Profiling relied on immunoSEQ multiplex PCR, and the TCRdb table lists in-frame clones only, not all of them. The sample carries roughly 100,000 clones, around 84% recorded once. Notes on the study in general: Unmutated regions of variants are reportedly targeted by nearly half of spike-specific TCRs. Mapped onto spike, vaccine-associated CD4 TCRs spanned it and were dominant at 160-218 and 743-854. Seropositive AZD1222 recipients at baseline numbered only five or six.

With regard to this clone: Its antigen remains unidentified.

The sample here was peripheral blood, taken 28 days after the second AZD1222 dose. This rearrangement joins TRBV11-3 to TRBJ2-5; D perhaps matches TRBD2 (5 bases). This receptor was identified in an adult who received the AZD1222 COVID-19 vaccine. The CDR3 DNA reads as TGTGCCAGCAGCTCCCAGGAGGACCAAGAGACCCAGTACTTC. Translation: CASSSQEDQETQYF.